Reported below is one TCR beta chain. The antigen is unknown. This CDR3 is 14 amino acids long. Trimming shortened V by 7 bases and J by 2 bases, and 15 bases separated the two germline ends. Germline V lookup: CDR1 DFQATT, CDR2 SNEGSKA (reference sequence). The data derive from a study of T-cell reconstitution after alpha-beta-depleted transplantation in children. TCRbeta library preparation incorporated unique molecular identifiers. TCRdb re-derived calls from the PCR reads in MiXCR, one entry per CDR3 protein. This table has 450,000 to 600,000 distinct CDR3 sequences, over 9.5% appearing once. Broader study findings: One year post-transplant, T-cell counts and diversity were largely derived from T cells produced anew. Surviving thymic progenitors and recipient T cells were the source of high TCRbeta diversity at day 60 in some patients. The study reportedly traced alpha-beta T cells about two months after transplant to several hundred expanded graft clones.

The clonotype originates from a child aged 2 to 9 with inherited bone marrow failure, due to receive a stem cell transplant. The rearrangement joins TRBV20-1 to TRBJ2-1; D not resolved. Specimen: PBMCs, collected before TCRalphabeta/CD19-depleted stem cell transplant. The CDR3 here is CSGYGTATYNEQFF. CDR3 nucleotides: TGCAGTGGGTATGGTACAGCTACCTACAATGAGCAGTTCTTC.